This TCR beta chain was captured by sequencing in a study of T cells in Graves' hyperthyroidism and ophthalmopathy. Study results and limitations: Blood samples included most of the expanded thyroid clonotypes exceeding 0.001. A model built on 13 V-J features separated ophthalmopathy from stable hyperthyroidism.

The source material, RNA transcripts, was used to amplify TCR beta CDR3 regions. Carried out on the TCR CDR3, a first-round RT-PCR used the HTBI primer set. MiXCR, applied by TCRdb to the multiplex PCR reads, yields one record per CDR3 protein. This sample has approximately 380,000 distinct CDR3 sequences, with around 18% found just once. The germline gives CDR1 SQVTM, CDR2 ANQGSEA. The V and J ends lost 6 bases and 1 base respectively, with 13 bases between them. The CDR3 totals 13 residues. Disease duration was under 3 months in the ophthalmopathy patients, who also had a Clinical Activity Score of at least 3 and a NOSPECS grade of at least 4. Of note for this clonotype: No antigen is known for it.

The chain uses TRBV29-1 and TRBJ2-7; possibly TRBD1 for D (5 bases). The sample comprised blood. This TCR derives from a man aged 18 to 29 with Graves' ophthalmopathy. CDR3 loop: CSVTPDTSYEQYF. As DNA, the CDR3 is TGCAGCGTCACGCCGGACACATCCTACGAGCAGTACTTC.